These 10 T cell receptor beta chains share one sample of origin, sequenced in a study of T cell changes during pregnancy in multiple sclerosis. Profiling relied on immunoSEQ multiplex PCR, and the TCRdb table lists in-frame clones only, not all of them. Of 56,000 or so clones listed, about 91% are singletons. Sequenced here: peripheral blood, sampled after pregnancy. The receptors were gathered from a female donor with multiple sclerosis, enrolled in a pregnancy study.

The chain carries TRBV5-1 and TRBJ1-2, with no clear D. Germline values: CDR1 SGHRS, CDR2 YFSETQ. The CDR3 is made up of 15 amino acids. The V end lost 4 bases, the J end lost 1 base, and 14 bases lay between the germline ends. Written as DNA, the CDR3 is TGCGCCAGCAGCCTACGACCGAGGAGTAACTATGGCTACACCTTC. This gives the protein CASSLRPRSNYGYTF.

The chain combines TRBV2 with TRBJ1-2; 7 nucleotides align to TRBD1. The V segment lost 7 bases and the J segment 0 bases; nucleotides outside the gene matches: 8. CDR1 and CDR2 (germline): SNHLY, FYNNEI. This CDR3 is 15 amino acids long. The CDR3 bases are TGTGCCAGCACCCGAGGGGGCCCCCCTAACTATGGCTACACCTTC. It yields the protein CASTRGGPPNYGYTF.

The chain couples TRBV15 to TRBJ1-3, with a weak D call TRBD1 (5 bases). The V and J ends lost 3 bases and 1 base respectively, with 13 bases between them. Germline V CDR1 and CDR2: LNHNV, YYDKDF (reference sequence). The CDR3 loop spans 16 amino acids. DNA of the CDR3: TGTGCCACCAGCAGCAATAGGGGTCTGTCTGGAAACACCATATATTTT. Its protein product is CATSSNRGLSGNTIYF.

CDR3 residues: CASSWRTGPNTEAFF. The DNA for the CDR3 is TGTGCCAGCAGCTGGCGGACAGGGCCGAACACTGAAGCTTTCTTT. This sequence joins TRBV7-6 and TRBJ1-1; 8 bases match TRBD1. CDR3 size: 15 residues. With 4 bases clipped from V and 1 base from J, the junction kept 5 bases outside the gene matches. CDR1 and CDR2 (germline): SGHVS, FNYEAQ.

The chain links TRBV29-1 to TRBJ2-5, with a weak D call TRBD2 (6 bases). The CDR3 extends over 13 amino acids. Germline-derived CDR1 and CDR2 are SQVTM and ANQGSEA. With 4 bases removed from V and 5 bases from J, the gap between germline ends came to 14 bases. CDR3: CSVGLLAGETQYF. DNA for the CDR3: TGCAGCGTTGGCCTACTAGCTGGCGAGACCCAGTACTTC.

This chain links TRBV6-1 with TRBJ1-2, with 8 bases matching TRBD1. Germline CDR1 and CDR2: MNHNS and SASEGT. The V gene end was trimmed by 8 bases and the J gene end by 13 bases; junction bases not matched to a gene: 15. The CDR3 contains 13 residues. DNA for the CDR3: TGTGCCAGCGTCGTGGAGACAGGGGTTGGATGCACCTTC. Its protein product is CASVVETGVGCTF.

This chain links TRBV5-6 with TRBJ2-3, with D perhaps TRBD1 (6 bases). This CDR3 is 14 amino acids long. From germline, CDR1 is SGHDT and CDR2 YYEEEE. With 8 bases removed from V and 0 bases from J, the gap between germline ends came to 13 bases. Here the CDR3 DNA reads TGTGCCAGTGACAGGTCGGGGAGCACAGATACGCAGTATTTT. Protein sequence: CASDRSGSTDTQYF. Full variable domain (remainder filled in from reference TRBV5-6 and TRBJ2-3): DAGVTQSPTHLIKTRGQQVTLRCSPKSGHDTVSWYQQALGQGPQFIFQYYEEEERQRGNFPDRFSGHQFPNYSSELNVNALLLGDSALYLCASDRSGSTDTQYFGPGTRLTVL.

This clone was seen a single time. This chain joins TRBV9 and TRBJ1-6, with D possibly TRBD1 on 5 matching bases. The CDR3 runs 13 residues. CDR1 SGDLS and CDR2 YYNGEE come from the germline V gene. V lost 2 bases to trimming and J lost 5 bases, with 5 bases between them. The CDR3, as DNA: TGTGCCAGCAGCGTCAGGGATAATTCACCCCTCCACTTT. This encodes CASSVRDNSPLHF.

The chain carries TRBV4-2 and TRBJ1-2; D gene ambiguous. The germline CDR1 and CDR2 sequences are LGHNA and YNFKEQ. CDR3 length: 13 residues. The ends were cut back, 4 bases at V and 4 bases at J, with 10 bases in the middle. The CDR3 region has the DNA TGTGCCAGCAGCCCGAACCGGGGCTATGGCTACACCTTC. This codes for CASSPNRGYGYTF.

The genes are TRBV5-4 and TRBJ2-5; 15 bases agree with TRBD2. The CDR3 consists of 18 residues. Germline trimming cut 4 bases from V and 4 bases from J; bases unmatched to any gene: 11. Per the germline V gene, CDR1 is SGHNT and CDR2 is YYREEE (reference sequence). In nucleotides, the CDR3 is TGTGCCAGCAGCCCCGGGACTAGCGGGGGGATGTTAGGAGAGACCCAGTACTTC. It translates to CASSPGTSGGMLGETQYF.